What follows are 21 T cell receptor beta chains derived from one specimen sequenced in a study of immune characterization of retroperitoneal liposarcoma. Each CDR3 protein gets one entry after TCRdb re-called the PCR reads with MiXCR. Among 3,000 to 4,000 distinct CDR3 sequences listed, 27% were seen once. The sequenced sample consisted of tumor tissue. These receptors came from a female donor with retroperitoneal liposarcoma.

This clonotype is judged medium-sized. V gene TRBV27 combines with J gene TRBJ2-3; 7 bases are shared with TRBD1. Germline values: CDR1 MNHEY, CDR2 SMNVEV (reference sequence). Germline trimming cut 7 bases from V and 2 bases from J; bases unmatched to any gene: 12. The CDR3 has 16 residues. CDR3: CASINLQGPLTDTQYF. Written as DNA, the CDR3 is TGTGCCAGCATCAACCTACAGGGGCCTCTCACAGATACGCAGTATTTT.

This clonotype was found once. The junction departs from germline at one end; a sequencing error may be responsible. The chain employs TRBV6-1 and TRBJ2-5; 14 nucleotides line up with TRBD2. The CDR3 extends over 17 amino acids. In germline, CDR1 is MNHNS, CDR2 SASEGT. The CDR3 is CASSEETSGGVQETQYF. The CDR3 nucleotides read TGTGCCAGCAGTGAGGAGACTAGCGGGGGGGTCCAAGAGACCCAGTACTTT.

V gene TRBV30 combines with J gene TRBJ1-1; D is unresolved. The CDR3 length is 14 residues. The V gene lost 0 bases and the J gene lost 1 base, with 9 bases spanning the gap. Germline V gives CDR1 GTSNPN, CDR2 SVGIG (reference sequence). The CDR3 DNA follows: TGTGCCTGGAGTGTATCTGGCCCGAACACTGAAGCTTTCTTT. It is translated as CAWSVSGPNTEAFF.

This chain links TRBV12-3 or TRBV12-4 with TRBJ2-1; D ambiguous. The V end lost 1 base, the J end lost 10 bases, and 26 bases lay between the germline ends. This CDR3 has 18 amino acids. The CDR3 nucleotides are TGTGCCAGCAGTTTAGGACGGCCGGGTACACTCCCCCTCTACGAGCAGTTCTTC. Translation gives CASSLGRPGTLPLYEQFF.

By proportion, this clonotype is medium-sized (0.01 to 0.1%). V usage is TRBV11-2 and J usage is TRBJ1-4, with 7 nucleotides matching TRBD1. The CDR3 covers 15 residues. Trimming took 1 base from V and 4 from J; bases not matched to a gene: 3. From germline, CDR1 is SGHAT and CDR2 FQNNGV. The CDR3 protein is CASSLGGTDNEKLFF. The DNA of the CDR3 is TGTGCCAGCAGCTTAGGGGGGACAGATAATGAAAAACTGTTTTTT.

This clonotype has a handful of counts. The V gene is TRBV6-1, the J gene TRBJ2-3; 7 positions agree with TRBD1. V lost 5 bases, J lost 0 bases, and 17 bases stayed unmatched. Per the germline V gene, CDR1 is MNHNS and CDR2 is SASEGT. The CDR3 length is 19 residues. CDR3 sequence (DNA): TGTGCCAGCAGTTCTCTGACAGTCCCAGGGGGTCTTAGCACAGATACGCAGTATTTT. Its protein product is CASSSLTVPGGLSTDTQYF.

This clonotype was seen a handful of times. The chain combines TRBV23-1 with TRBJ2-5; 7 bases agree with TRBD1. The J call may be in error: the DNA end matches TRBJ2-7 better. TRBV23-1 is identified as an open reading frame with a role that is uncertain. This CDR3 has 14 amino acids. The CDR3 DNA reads TGCGCCAGCAGCGAGCCGGGACAGAAATACGAGCAGTACTTC. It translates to CASSEPGQKYEQYF.

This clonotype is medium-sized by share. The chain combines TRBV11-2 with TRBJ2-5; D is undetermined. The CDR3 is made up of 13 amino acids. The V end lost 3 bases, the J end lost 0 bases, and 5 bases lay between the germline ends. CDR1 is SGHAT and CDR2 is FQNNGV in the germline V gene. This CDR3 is CASSLLYQETQYF. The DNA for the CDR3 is TGTGCCAGCAGCTTGTTGTACCAAGAGACCCAGTACTTC.

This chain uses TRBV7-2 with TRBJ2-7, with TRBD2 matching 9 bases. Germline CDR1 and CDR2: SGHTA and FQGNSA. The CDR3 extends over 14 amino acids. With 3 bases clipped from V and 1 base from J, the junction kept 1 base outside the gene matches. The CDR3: CASSFSGGSYEQYF. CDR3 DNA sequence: TGTGCCAGCAGCTTTAGCGGGGGATCCTACGAGCAGTACTTC.

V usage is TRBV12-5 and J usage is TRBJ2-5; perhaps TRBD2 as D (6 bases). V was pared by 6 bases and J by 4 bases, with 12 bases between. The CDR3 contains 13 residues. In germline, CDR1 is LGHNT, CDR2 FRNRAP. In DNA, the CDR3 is TGTGCTAGTGGACTGACTAGTCCAGAGACCCAGTACTTC. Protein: CASGLTSPETQYF.

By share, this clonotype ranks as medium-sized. DNA for the CDR3: TGTGCCAGCAGGGGGTCCGGGGGAGGAGATGAGCAGTTCTTC. Translating gives CASRGSGGGDEQFF. This chain uses TRBV12-3 or TRBV12-4 with TRBJ2-1; TRBD2 might be the D (6 bases). CDR3 length: 14 residues. The V end lost 6 bases, the J end lost 8 bases, and 17 bases lay between the germline ends.

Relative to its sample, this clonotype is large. The CDR3 region has the DNA TGTGCCAGCAGTTACTCCCCGTCAGATACGCAGTATTTT. Translation gives CASSYSPSDTQYF. This chain links TRBV6-5 with TRBJ2-3; D call uncertain. V was trimmed by 0 bases and J by 4 bases, leaving 5 bases between them. This CDR3 has 13 residues. Germline CDR1 MNHEY, CDR2 SVGAGI.

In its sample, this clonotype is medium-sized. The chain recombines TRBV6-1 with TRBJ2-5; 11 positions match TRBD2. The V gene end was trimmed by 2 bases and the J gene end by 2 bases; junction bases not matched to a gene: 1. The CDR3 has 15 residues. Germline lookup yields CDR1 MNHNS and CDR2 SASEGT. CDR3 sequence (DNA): TGTGCCAGCAGTGAAATAGCGGGGGGGCAAGAGACCCAGTACTTC. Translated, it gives CASSEIAGGQETQYF.

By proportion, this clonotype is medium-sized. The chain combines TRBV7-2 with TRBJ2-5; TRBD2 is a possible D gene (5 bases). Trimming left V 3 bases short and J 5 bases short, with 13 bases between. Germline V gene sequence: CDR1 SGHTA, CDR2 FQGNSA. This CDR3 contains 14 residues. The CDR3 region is CASSFGQPGETQYF. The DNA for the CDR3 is TGTGCCAGCAGCTTTGGGCAGCCGGGGGAGACCCAGTACTTC.

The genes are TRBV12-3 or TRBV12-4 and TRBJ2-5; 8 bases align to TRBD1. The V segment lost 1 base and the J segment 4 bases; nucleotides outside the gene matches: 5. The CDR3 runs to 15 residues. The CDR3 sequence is CASSLGQGIRETQYF. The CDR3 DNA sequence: TGTGCCAGCAGTTTAGGACAGGGGATTCGAGAGACCCAGTACTTC.

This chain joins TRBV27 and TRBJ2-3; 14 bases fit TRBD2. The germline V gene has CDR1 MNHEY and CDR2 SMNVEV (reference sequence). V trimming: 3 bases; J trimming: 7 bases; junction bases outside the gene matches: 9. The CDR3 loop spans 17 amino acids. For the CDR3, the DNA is TGTGCCAGCAGTTTGTTAGGGACTAGCGGGAGACTAAATACGCAGTATTTT. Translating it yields CASSLLGTSGRLNTQYF.

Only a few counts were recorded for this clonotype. The DNA for the CDR3 is TGTGCCAGCAGTGAATTCGTCGGGGGGAATCAAGGGAATGAGCAGTTCTTC. Its translation: CASSEFVGGNQGNEQFF. The rearrangement joins TRBV6-1 to TRBJ2-1; 7 nucleotides align to TRBD2. Germline CDR1 MNHNS, CDR2 SASEGT. The trim removed 2 bases at V and 7 bases at J, leaving 14 bases unmatched. This CDR3 is 17 amino acids long.

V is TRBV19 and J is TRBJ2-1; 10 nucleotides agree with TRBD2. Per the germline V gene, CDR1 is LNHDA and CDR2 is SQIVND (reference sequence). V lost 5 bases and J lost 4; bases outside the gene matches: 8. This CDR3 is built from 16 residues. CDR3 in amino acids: CASSPLSGRGYNEQFF. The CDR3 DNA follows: TGTGCCAGTAGTCCCCTGAGCGGGAGGGGTTACAATGAGCAGTTCTTC.

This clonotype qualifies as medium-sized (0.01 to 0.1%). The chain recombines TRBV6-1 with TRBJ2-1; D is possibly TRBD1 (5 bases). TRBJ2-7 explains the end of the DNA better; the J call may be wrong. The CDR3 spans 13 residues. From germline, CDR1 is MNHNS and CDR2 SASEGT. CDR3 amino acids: CASSTLRGAEQYF. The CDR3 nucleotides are TGTGCCAGCAGCACGTTAAGGGGTGCGGAGCAGTACTTC.

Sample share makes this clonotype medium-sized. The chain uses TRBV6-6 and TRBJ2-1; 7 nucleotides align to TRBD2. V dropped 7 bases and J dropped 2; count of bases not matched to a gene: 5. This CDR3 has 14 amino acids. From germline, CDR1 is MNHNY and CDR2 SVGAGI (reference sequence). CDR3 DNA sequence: TGTGCCAGCACTGGAACTAGCGCCTACAATGAGCAGTTCTTC. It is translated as CASTGTSAYNEQFF.

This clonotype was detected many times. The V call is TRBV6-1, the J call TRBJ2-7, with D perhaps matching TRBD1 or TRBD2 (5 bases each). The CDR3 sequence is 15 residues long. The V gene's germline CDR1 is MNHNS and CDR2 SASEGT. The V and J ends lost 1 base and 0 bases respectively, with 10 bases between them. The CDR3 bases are TGTGCCAGCAGTGAAGGGGACCCAAGCTCCTACGAGCAGTACTTC. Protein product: CASSEGDPSSYEQYF.